The TCR beta chain under discussion was sequenced for a study of T cells in narcolepsy. The table came from immunoSEQ multiplex PCR; TCRdb's copy has only in-frame clones and leaves some out. The table has some 22,000 clones, 85% seen once. In regard to this clone: Its cognate antigen is unknown.

Findings and caveats of the study: Comparing one patient's CSF and blood CD4+ clonotypes highlighted HCRT- and TRIB2-specific autoreactive clonotypes.

Sequences were obtained from memory (CD45RA-) CD4+ T cells from blood. This TCR derives from a human donor in good health.

CDR3 coding DNA: TGTGCCAGCAGCCCAACACAACCGGGACAGGGTAGGAACACTGAAGCTTTCTTT. It translates to CASSPTQPGQGRNTEAFF. The chain combines TRBV4-2 with TRBJ1-1, with TRBD1 matching over 9 bases. The trim removed 4 bases at V and 1 base at J, leaving 13 bases unmatched. This CDR3 contains 18 residues. Per the germline V gene, CDR1 is LGHNA and CDR2 is YNFKEQ.